The entry that follows covers one T cell receptor beta chain sequence. The read finishes 3 residues shy of the CDR3 end, and the germline J gene is used to complete it. Here immunoSEQ multiplex PCR was the method, and the copy in TCRdb shows in-frame clones only, minus some. The sample features around 24,000 clones, with 3.5% to 4.5% in its top ten. The record originates from a study of T cells in women clearing cervical HPV infection. The CDR3 is 17 amino acids. V was shortened by 7 bases and J by 3 bases, with 25 bases between the two germline ends. The chain couples TRBV12-3 or TRBV12-4 to TRBJ2-7, with TRBD1 as a possible D gene (6 bases). The receptor's source is a woman between 18 and 70 years old with a cervical HPV16 infection that either progressed to CIN3+ or cleared (not recorded which). The sequenced sample consisted of blood buffy coat. Incomplete CDR3 DNA: TGTGCCAGCAACGAGGACAGCTCCGCATATAAACGCTACGAG. It yields the protein CASNEDSSAYKRYE. Given in full, the CDR3 is CASNEDSSAYKRYEQYF.